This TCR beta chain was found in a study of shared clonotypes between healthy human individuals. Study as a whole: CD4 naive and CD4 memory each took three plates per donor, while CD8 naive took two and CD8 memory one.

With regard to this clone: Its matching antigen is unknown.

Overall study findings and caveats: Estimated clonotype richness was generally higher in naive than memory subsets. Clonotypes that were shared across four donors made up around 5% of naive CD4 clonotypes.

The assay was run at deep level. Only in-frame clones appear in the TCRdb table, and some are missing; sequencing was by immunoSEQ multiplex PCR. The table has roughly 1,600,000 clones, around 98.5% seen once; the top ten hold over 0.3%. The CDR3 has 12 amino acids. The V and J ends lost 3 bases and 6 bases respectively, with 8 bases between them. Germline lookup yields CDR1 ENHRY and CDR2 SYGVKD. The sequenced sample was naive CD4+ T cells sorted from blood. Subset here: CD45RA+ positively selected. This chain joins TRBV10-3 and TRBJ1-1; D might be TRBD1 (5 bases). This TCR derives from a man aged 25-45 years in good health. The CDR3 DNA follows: TGTGCCATCAGTGAAGGGGAGTCTGAAGCTTTCTTT. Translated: CAISEGESEAFF.